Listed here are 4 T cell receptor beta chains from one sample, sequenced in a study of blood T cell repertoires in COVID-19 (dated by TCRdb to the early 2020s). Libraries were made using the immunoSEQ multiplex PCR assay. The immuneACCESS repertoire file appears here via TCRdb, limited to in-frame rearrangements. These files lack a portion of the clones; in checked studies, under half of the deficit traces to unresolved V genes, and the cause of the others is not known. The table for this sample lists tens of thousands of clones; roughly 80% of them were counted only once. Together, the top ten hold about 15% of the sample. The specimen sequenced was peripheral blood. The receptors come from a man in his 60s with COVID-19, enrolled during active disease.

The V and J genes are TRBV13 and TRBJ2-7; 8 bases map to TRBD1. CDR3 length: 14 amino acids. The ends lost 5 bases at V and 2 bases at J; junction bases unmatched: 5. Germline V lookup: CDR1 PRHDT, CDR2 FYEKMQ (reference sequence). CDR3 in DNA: TGTGCCAGCAGCACGAGGACAGGGACCTACGAGCAGTACTTC. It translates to CASSTRTGTYEQYF.

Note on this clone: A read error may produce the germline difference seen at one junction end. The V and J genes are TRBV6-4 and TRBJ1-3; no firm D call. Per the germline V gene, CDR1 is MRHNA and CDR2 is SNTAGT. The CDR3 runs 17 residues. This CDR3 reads CASIDVERHASGNTIYF. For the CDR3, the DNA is TGTGCCAGCATTGACGTTGAGAGACACGCATCTGGAAACACCATATATTTT.

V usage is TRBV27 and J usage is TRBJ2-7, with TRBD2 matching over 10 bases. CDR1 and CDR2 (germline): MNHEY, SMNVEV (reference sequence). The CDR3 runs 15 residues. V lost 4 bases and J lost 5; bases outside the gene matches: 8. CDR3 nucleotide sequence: TGTGCCAGCAGTTCTTTACTAGCGGGATACGACGAGCAGTACTTC. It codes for CASSSLLAGYDEQYF.

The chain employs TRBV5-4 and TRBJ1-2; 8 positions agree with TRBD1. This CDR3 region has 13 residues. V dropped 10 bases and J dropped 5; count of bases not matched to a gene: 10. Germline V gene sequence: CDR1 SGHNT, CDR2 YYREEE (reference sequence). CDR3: CASGQGDWYGYTF. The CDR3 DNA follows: TGTGCCTCAGGACAGGGCGATTGGTATGGCTACACCTTC. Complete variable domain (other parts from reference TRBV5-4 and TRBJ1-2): ETGVTQSPTHLIKTRGQQVTLRCSSQSGHNTVSWYQQALGQGPQFIFQYYREEENGRGNFPPRFSGLQFPNYSSELNVNALELDDSALYLCASGQGDWYGYTFGSGTRLTVV.